This T cell receptor beta chain was observed in a study of T cells in Graves' hyperthyroidism and ophthalmopathy. Amplified TCR beta CDR3 regions came from RNA transcripts. First-round RT-PCR targeting the TCR CDR3 was performed with the HTBI primer set. TCRdb ran MiXCR on the multiplex PCR reads and lists one entry per CDR3 protein. The data hold under 350,000 distinct CDR3 sequences, with less than 30% observed a single time. CDR1 is SGHTA and CDR2 is FQGNSA in the germline V gene. The germline V and J ends were trimmed by 4 bases and 7 bases, with 20 bases remaining between them. The CDR3 totals 15 residues.

The TCR comes from a man in his forties or fifties with Graves' hyperthyroidism that later progressed to Graves' ophthalmopathy. Source material: blood. The chain uses TRBV7-2 and TRBJ2-7; the D call may be TRBD1 or TRBD2 (5 bases each). The CDR3 protein is CASSSHSRGGWEQYF. The DNA of the CDR3 is TGTGCCAGCAGCTCCCACTCGAGGGGTGGTTGGGAGCAGTACTTC.